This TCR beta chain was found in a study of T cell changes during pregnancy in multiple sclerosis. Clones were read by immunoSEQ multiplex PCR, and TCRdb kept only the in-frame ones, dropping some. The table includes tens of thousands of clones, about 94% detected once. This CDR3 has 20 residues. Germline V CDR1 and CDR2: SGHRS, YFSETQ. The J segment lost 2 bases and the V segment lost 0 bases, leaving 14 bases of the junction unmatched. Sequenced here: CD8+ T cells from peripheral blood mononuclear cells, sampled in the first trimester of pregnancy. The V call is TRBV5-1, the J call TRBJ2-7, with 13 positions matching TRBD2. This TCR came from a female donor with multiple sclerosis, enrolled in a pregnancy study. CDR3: CASSLGPTPTSGGGPYEQYF. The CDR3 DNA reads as TGCGCCAGCAGCTTGGGTCCTACCCCCACTAGCGGGGGGGGCCCCTACGAGCAGTACTTC.